A single sample is the source of the 25 T cell receptor beta chains below, sequenced in a study of beta chain features in type 1 diabetes. Notes on the study in general: When Type 1 diabetes patients were examined, their TCRB CDR3s proved moderately but significantly shorter in all four CD4+ subsets.

Their target antigens are unknown. Reverse transcription of all isolated RNA meant that expressed TCRB transcripts were sequenced. Produced via immunoSEQ multiplex PCR; TCRdb's table is partial and in-frame only. The data hold about 180,000 clones, with around 7.8% observed a single time. The sequencing input was central memory CD4+ T cells from blood. The receptors here all came from a woman aged 40 to 50 with type 1 diabetes.

V usage is TRBV6-5 and J usage is TRBJ1-5; D remains unclear. Germline assignment: CDR1 MNHEY and CDR2 SVGAGI. V dropped 5 bases and J dropped 2 bases, with 10 bases sitting between them. The CDR3 totals 14 residues. The CDR3 bases are TGTGCCAGCAGTGGGTGGGGAGGCAATCAGCCCCAGCATTTT. Amino acids: CASSGWGGNQPQHF.

This clone has a handful of counts. The rearrangement joins TRBV2 to TRBJ1-5; D is perhaps TRBD1 (5 bases). Germline CDR1 SNHLY, CDR2 FYNNEI. The CDR3 contains 16 residues. Trimming shortened V by 1 base and J by 2 bases, and 12 bases separated the two germline ends. CDR3 sequence: CASSEGQGDGNQPQHF. For the CDR3, the DNA is TGTGCCAGCAGTGAAGGCCAAGGGGATGGCAATCAGCCCCAGCATTTT.

V usage is TRBV18 and J usage is TRBJ1-1; a weak D match, TRBD1 (5 bases). V lost 1 base and J lost 5, with 17 bases in between. Germline V gene lookup returns CDR1 KGHSH and CDR2 LQKENI. This CDR3 contains 16 residues. CDR3 amino acids: CASSPRTGQGWTEAFF. CDR3 bases: TGTGCCAGCTCACCACGTACCGGGCAGGGATGGACTGAAGCTTTCTTT.

This clone has just a few counts. The chain carries TRBV2 and TRBJ2-1; D is perhaps TRBD1 (6 bases). The CDR3 sequence is 12 residues long. CDR1 is SNHLY, CDR2 FYNNEI, per germline. The V end was cut by 5 bases, the J end by 8 bases, with 10 bases between. The CDR3 is CASSYNRDEQFF. In DNA, the CDR3 is TGTGCCAGCAGTTATAACAGGGATGAGCAGTTCTTC.

J is TRBJ2-5 and V is TRBV7-8, with 8 bases matching TRBD1. The CDR3 has 14 amino acids. V was pared by 4 bases and J by 11 bases, with 12 bases of the junction left unmatched. From germline, CDR1 is SGHVS and CDR2 FQNEAQ. The CDR3 loop is CASSSSTGASLQYF. In DNA, the CDR3 is TGTGCCAGCAGCTCCTCGACAGGGGCGTCCTTACAGTACTTC.

This clone was observed many times. V is TRBV5-1 and J is TRBJ1-3; D not certain. The ends were cut back, 4 bases at V and 4 bases at J, with 12 bases in the middle. From germline, CDR1 is SGHRS and CDR2 YFSETQ. This CDR3 has 14 amino acids. CDR3 sequence (DNA): TGCGCCAGCAGCCCCGCTCTATACGGAAACACCATATATTTT. It translates to CASSPALYGNTIYF.

This sequence joins TRBV10-3 and TRBJ1-1; perhaps TRBD1 as D (6 bases). The V end lost 4 bases, the J end lost 4 bases, and 13 bases lay between the germline ends. The CDR3 is 14 amino acids. Germline V CDR1 and CDR2: ENHRY, SYGVKD. The CDR3: CAISGGGTGTEAFF. The CDR3 DNA is TGTGCCATCAGTGGAGGGGGTACGGGCACTGAAGCTTTCTTT.

The V gene is TRBV18, the J gene TRBJ1-4, with TRBD1 as a possible D gene (5 bases). Germline lookup yields CDR1 KGHSH and CDR2 LQKENI. The CDR3 has 14 residues. V lost 3 bases and J 7 bases, leaving 12 bases between the germline ends. CDR3 bases: TGTGCCAGCTCACCGGCCCAGGGTAGTGAAAAACTGTTTTTT. Its protein product is CASSPAQGSEKLFF.

This sequence joins TRBV5-1 and TRBJ1-1; TRBD1 agrees at 10 bases. Germline V gives CDR1 SGHRS, CDR2 YFSETQ. CDR3 length equals 16 residues. V gave up 3 bases and J gave up 2 bases; unmatched junction bases: 7. The CDR3 sequence: CASSSAGTGVNTEAFF. DNA for the CDR3: TGCGCCAGCAGCTCTGCCGGGACAGGGGTTAACACTGAAGCTTTCTTT.

There are a few counts of this clone. The J gene is TRBJ2-5, the V gene TRBV12-5, with 8 bases aligning to TRBD1. The trim removed 4 bases at V and 3 bases at J, leaving 1 base unmatched. Germline CDR1 and CDR2: LGHNT and FRNRAP. The CDR3 consists of 13 residues. CDR3: CASGSDREETQYF. CDR3 sequence (DNA): TGTGCTAGTGGTTCGGACAGGGAAGAGACCCAGTACTTC.

About this clone itself: The sample carries other DNA sequences with the same CDR3. This sequence joins TRBV15 and TRBJ1-4; 7 bases are shared with TRBD1. Germline V CDR1 and CDR2: LNHNV, YYDKDF (reference sequence). V lost 0 bases and J lost 0; bases outside the gene matches: 1. CDR3 size: 16 residues. CDR3 sequence reads: CATSRDGQATNEKLFF. CDR3 bases: TGTGCCACCAGCAGAGATGGACAGGCAACTAATGAAAAACTGTTTTTT.

A few counts support this clone. V and J are TRBV30 and TRBJ2-5, with TRBD1 identical over 7 bases. This CDR3 contains 15 residues. Per the germline V gene, CDR1 is GTSNPN and CDR2 is SVGIG (reference sequence). With 4 bases clipped from V and 2 bases from J, the junction kept 10 bases outside the gene matches. The CDR3 DNA follows: TGTGCCTGGACCCTGTTGGGCAGGGGGCAAGAGACCCAGTACTTC. Translated: CAWTLLGRGQETQYF.

This clone was observed a few times. Other DNA sequences within the sample encode an identical CDR3. The V and J genes are TRBV18 and TRBJ1-5; 9 positions agree with TRBD1. CDR3 size: 14 residues. The V and J ends lost 6 bases and 6 bases, in that order; junction bases with no gene match: 6. The V gene's germline CDR1 is KGHSH and CDR2 LQKENI. The CDR3 protein is CASSRTGERQPQHF. CDR3 sequence (DNA): TGTGCCAGCTCTCGGACAGGGGAGCGTCAGCCCCAGCATTTT. The full variable domain, with the rest looked up from reference TRBV18 and TRBJ1-5, is NAGVMQNPRHLVRRRGQEARLRCSPMKGHSHVYWYRQLPEEGLKFMVYLQKENIIDESGMPKERFSAEFPKEGPSILRIQQVVRGDSAAYFCASSRTGERQPQHFGDGTRLSIL.

This clone has more than one count but fewer than ten. The V gene is TRBV18, the J gene TRBJ2-5; D unresolved. Matching the DNA end better, TRBJ2-7 makes the J call doubtful. The germline V gene has CDR1 KGHSH and CDR2 LQKENI. The CDR3 sequence is 14 residues long. The CDR3 region has the DNA TGTGCCAGCTCACCGGGGATCCGAGACTACGAGCAGTACTTC. It yields the protein CASSPGIRDYEQYF.

The table lists this clone with a count of one. J is TRBJ2-5 and V is TRBV6-1, with 7 bases identical to TRBD2. V shed 3 bases and J 2 bases; nucleotides not matched to a gene: 6. The CDR3 runs 15 residues. The V gene's germline CDR1 is MNHNS and CDR2 SASEGT. The CDR3 nucleotides read TGTGCCAGCAGTGATAGGGAAGCGGGGCAAGAGACCCAGTACTTC. The encoded protein is CASSDREAGQETQYF.

There are a few counts of this clone. The V gene is TRBV5-1, the J gene TRBJ2-3; 8 bases match TRBD1. Germline CDR1 SGHRS, CDR2 YFSETQ. The CDR3 sequence is 16 residues long. The junction had 11 bases not matched to a gene; V was cut back by 4 bases and J by 4 bases. CDR3: CASSHLRAGGADTQYF. DNA for the CDR3: TGCGCCAGCAGCCACCTTCGAGCAGGGGGCGCAGATACGCAGTATTTT. The full variable domain, completed using reference TRBV5-1 and TRBJ2-3, is KAGVTQTPRYLIKTRGQQVTLSCSPISGHRSVSWYQQTPGQGLQFLFEYFSETQRNKGNFPGRFSGRQFSNSRSEMNVSTLELGDSALYLCASSHLRAGGADTQYFGPGTRLTVL.

This clone was counted between two and nine times. J is TRBJ2-7 and V is TRBV11-1; 9 bases are shared with TRBD1. V gave up 4 bases and J gave up 0 bases; unmatched junction bases: 10. Germline loops: CDR1 SGHAT, CDR2 FQDESV (reference sequence). This CDR3 has 17 residues. For the CDR3, the DNA is TGTGCCAGCAGCTCCACTCCGGGGACAGGGTCCTCCTACGAGCAGTACTTC. The encoded protein is CASSSTPGTGSSYEQYF.

This clone has at least ten counts. The rearrangement joins TRBV9 to TRBJ2-5; the D gene is possibly TRBD1 (5 bases). Deletions cut 3 bases from V and 1 base from J, with 7 bases between. Germline CDR1 and CDR2: SGDLS and YYNGEE. CDR3 length: 13 residues. CDR3 residues: CASSGGAQETQYF. DNA of the CDR3: TGTGCCAGCAGCGGTGGGGCCCAAGAGACCCAGTACTTC.

J is TRBJ2-3 and V is TRBV4-3; no definite D call. Trimming stripped 0 bases from V and 5 bases from J, with 9 bases between. CDR3 length: 14 residues. CDR1 is LGHNA and CDR2 is YSLEER in the germline V gene. The CDR3 sequence is CASSQDGLQDTQYF. The CDR3 DNA follows: TGCGCCAGCAGCCAAGATGGGCTCCAAGATACGCAGTATTTT.

This clone was observed a few times. This chain uses TRBV7-2 with TRBJ1-4, with TRBD1 matching over 8 bases. Germline loops: CDR1 SGHTA, CDR2 FQGNSA. The CDR3 is made up of 14 amino acids. Germline trimming cut 3 bases from V and 3 bases from J; bases unmatched to any gene: 0. This chain's CDR3 is CASSLTGANEKLFF. CDR3 in DNA: TGTGCCAGCAGCTTGACAGGGGCTAATGAAAAACTGTTTTTT. The complete variable domain, with remaining parts taken from reference TRBV7-2 and TRBJ1-4, reads GAGVSQSPSNKVTEKGKDVELRCDPISGHTALYWYRQSLGQGLEFLIYFQGNSAPDKSGLPSDRFSAERTGGSVSTLTIQRTQQEDSAVYLCASSLTGANEKLFFGSGTQLSVL.

This clone was observed a handful of times. This chain uses TRBV30 with TRBJ2-1; a weak D match, TRBD2 (5 bases). Germline V gene lookup returns CDR1 GTSNPN and CDR2 SVGIG (reference sequence). The length of the CDR3 is 14 residues. With 4 bases removed from V and 5 bases from J, the gap between germline ends came to 15 bases. DNA for the CDR3: TGTGCCTGGATGAGGACTGGGCCACACAATGAGCAGTTCTTC. Its translation: CAWMRTGPHNEQFF.

The rearrangement links TRBV30 to TRBJ1-1, with D unresolved. CDR1 and CDR2 from the germline V gene are GTSNPN and SVGIG (reference sequence). The CDR3 length is 12 residues. V was clipped by 3 bases and J by 11 bases, with 16 bases between them. CDR3 coding DNA: TGTGCCTGGAGCCCAGAGGCAGCCGGGGCTTTCTTT. It is translated as CAWSPEAAGAFF.

The chain couples TRBV7-9 to TRBJ2-3; 7 nucleotides align to TRBD1. There are 15 residues in the CDR3. V shed 3 bases and J 1 base; nucleotides not matched to a gene: 4. CDR1 is SEHNR and CDR2 is FQNEAQ in the germline V gene (reference sequence). DNA of the CDR3: TGTGCCAGCAGCTTTAGGGGGCACGGCACAGATACGCAGTATTTT. Encoded protein: CASSFRGHGTDTQYF. Full variable domain (missing parts from reference TRBV7-9 and TRBJ2-3): DTGVSQNPRHKITKRGQNVTFRCDPISEHNRLYWYRQTLGQGPEFLTYFQNEAQLEKSRLLSDRFSAERPKGSFSTLEIQRTEQGDSAMYLCASSFRGHGTDTQYFGPGTRLTVL.

This clone turned up a few times. The CDR3 DNA sequence: TGTGCCAGCAGTTTAGGGGCTAGCACCGGGGAGCTGTTTTTT. This sequence encodes CASSLGASTGELFF. V gene TRBV27 combines with J gene TRBJ2-2; the D gene is possibly TRBD1 (5 bases). Germline V gene lookup returns CDR1 MNHEY and CDR2 SMNVEV (reference sequence). This CDR3 comprises 14 residues. The V end lost 2 bases, the J end lost 4 bases, and 8 bases lay between the germline ends.

The genes are TRBV30 and TRBJ1-1; a possible D gene is TRBD1 (6 bases). V lost 3 bases to trimming and J lost 3 bases, with 8 bases between them. The CDR3 has 12 residues. Germline CDR1 reads GTSNPN; CDR2 reads SVGIG (reference sequence). CDR3 protein: CAWRNRDTEAFF. The CDR3 DNA follows: TGTGCCTGGAGAAACAGGGACACTGAAGCTTTCTTT.